A single sample is the source of the 25 T cell receptor beta chains below, sequenced in a study of graft-versus-host responses after intestinal transplantation. Antigens for these TCRs are unknown. Profiled with immunoSEQ multiplex PCR; TCRdb holds only in-frame clones, not every one. Here the sample spans 100,000 or so clones, about 94% being singletons. Specimen: unstimulated CD4+ T cells sorted from spleen or lymph node cells, collected before intestinal transplant. Source of these receptors: a human donor who received an intestinal transplant.

The V call is TRBV4-2, the J call TRBJ2-3; D remains unclear. There are 11 residues in the CDR3. CDR1 is LGHNA and CDR2 is YNFKEQ in the germline V gene. Trimming shortened V by 1 base and J by 6 bases, and 2 bases separated the two germline ends. The CDR3 DNA reads as TGTGCCAGCAGCCAAGCGGATACGCAGTATTTT. It yields the protein CASSQADTQYF.

This chain connects TRBV6-1 to TRBJ1-2; 9 positions agree with TRBD1. Germline CDR1 is MNHNS and CDR2 is SASEGT. Losses at the gene ends were 11 bases for V and 3 bases for J; bases not matched to a gene: 7. The CDR3 contains 13 residues. The CDR3 coding sequence is TGTGCCTCCGGGACAGGGAACTACTATGGCTACACCTTC. It specifies CASGTGNYYGYTF.

The chain uses TRBV30 and TRBJ2-3; 11 bases are a match to TRBD2. Germline lookup yields CDR1 GTSNPN and CDR2 SVGIG (reference sequence). The CDR3 runs to 16 residues. V was pared by 2 bases and J by 5 bases, with 9 bases of the junction left unmatched. The CDR3 region is CAWSFQRTSGLDTQYF. As DNA, the CDR3 is TGTGCCTGGAGTTTTCAACGGACTAGCGGGTTAGATACGCAGTATTTT.

V gene TRBV25-1 combines with J gene TRBJ2-7; 7 bases are shared with TRBD1. CDR3 length: 14 amino acids. V shed 6 bases, J shed 4 bases, and the junction held 9 bases outside the gene matches. The germline gives CDR1 MGHDK, CDR2 SYGVNS. Here the CDR3 DNA reads TGTGCCAGCAGCGAAGCGACAGGGTTTTACGAGCAGTACTTC. It encodes CASSEATGFYEQYF.

The genes are TRBV9 and TRBJ1-6, with TRBD1 identical over 7 bases. Germline lookup yields CDR1 SGDLS and CDR2 YYNGEE. Trimming took 0 bases from V and 9 from J; bases not matched to a gene: 9. The CDR3 spans 16 residues. The CDR3 here is CASSVEAGGIGSPLHF. CDR3 coding DNA: TGTGCCAGCAGCGTAGAGGCAGGGGGGATCGGTTCACCCCTCCACTTT.

Here the CDR3 reads CASINSAPETQYF. CDR3 nucleotide sequence: TGTGCCAGCATCAATTCAGCGCCAGAGACCCAGTACTTC. V is TRBV2 and J is TRBJ2-5; D remains ambiguous. The germline V gene encodes CDR1 SNHLY and CDR2 FYNNEI. The CDR3 runs 13 residues. V lost 7 bases and J lost 4, with 13 bases in between.

V is TRBV7-9 and J is TRBJ2-3, with TRBD2 identical over 7 bases. J gave up 9 bases and V 5 bases, and 20 bases lay outside the gene matches. CDR1 is SEHNR, CDR2 FQNEAQ, per germline (reference sequence). This CDR3 has 17 residues. The CDR3 DNA is TGTGCCAGCAGCCCCCAAAGCCGGGACTACTCTCTCAACACGCAGTATTTT. This gives the protein CASSPQSRDYSLNTQYF.

This sequence joins TRBV7-9 and TRBJ1-1; a weak D match, TRBD1 (5 bases). Trimming took 5 bases from V and 4 from J, leaving 14 bases between them. Germline CDR1 is SEHNR and CDR2 is FQNEAQ (reference sequence). The CDR3 totals 14 residues. CDR3 DNA: TGTGCCAGCAGCCCACAAGGGGTGGCCACTGAAGCTTTCTTT. It yields the protein CASSPQGVATEAFF.

The V gene is TRBV7-2, the J gene TRBJ1-5; a weak D match, TRBD1 (5 bases). Trimming took off 5 bases at V and 5 bases at J, with 16 bases between the two ends. There are 15 residues in the CDR3. The germline CDR1 and CDR2 sequences are SGHTA and FQGNSA. CDR3 nucleotides: TGTGCCAGCAGCGTCAGGGCCGGGGAGGATCAGCCCCAGCATTTT. It yields the protein CASSVRAGEDQPQHF.

This rearrangement joins TRBV4-2 to TRBJ2-7; 7 bases align to TRBD1. Germline V lookup: CDR1 LGHNA, CDR2 YNFKEQ. With 4 bases clipped from V and 2 bases from J, the junction kept 8 bases outside the gene matches. This CDR3 region has 15 residues. Here the CDR3 reads CASSREMTGTYEQYF. DNA of the CDR3: TGTGCCAGCAGCCGAGAAATGACAGGGACCTACGAGCAGTACTTC.

The sample holds one count of this clone. The chain couples TRBV30 to TRBJ2-1; D possibly corresponds to TRBD2 (6 bases). CDR1 and CDR2 from the germline V gene are GTSNPN and SVGIG (reference sequence). There are 15 residues in the CDR3. V was cut by 3 bases and J by 4 bases, with 16 bases left in between. CDR3 loop: CAWSVWGSGYNEQFF. The CDR3 DNA is TGTGCCTGGAGCGTCTGGGGTAGCGGATACAATGAGCAGTTCTTC.

V is TRBV7-9 and J is TRBJ2-3, with 7 bases aligning to TRBD2. The length of the CDR3 is 15 residues. Trimming took 5 bases from V and 0 from J; bases not matched to a gene: 5. The germline CDR1 and CDR2 sequences are SEHNR and FQNEAQ (reference sequence). The CDR3 region has the DNA TGTGCCAGCAGCCGAAGCGGGACTAGCACAGATACGCAGTATTTT. It codes for CASSRSGTSTDTQYF.

The chain employs TRBV6-1 and TRBJ1-5; D ambiguous. V shed 0 bases and J shed 0 bases, with 9 bases lying between them. Germline loops: CDR1 MNHNS, CDR2 SASEGT. The CDR3 covers 16 residues. The CDR3 loop is CASSEAFLYSNQPQHF. The CDR3 DNA reads as TGTGCCAGCAGTGAAGCGTTTTTATATAGCAATCAGCCCCAGCATTTT.

This clone was seen a single time. The rearrangement joins TRBV10-2 to TRBJ2-1; 9 nucleotides match TRBD2. Germline CDR1 reads WSHSY; CDR2 reads SAAADI. This CDR3 is 15 amino acids long. The V segment lost 3 bases and the J segment 2 bases; nucleotides outside the gene matches: 2. In nucleotides, the CDR3 is TGCGCCAGCAGTGATGGCGGGGGGGCCTACAATGAGCAGTTCTTC. It codes for CASSDGGGAYNEQFF.

The chain couples TRBV5-1 to TRBJ2-3; D perhaps matches TRBD2 (6 bases). V was shortened by 3 bases and J by 0 bases, with 17 bases between the two germline ends. The CDR3 contains 17 residues. From germline, CDR1 is SGHRS and CDR2 YFSETQ. The CDR3 region is CASSSTVSGLSTDTQYF. The CDR3 bases are TGCGCCAGCAGCTCGACGGTATCGGGACTCAGCACAGATACGCAGTATTTT.

This chain joins TRBV2 and TRBJ1-4; maybe TRBD1 (6 bases). Per the germline V gene, CDR1 is SNHLY and CDR2 is FYNNEI. V shed 7 bases and J shed 7 bases, with 19 bases lying between them. The CDR3 runs 15 residues. In DNA, the CDR3 is TGTGCCAGCACCACCCGGGAGGGGGAAGGTGAAAAACTGTTTTTT. Translation: CASTTREGEGEKLFF.

This clone has only one observation. The chain links TRBV30 to TRBJ1-2; weak D call: TRBD1 (5 bases). This CDR3 contains 14 residues. Looked up from germline, CDR1 is GTSNPN and CDR2 is SVGIG (reference sequence). Trimming shortened V by 5 bases and J by 5 bases, and 18 bases separated the two germline ends. CDR3 bases: TGTGCCTGGGGGGCTGGAGAGAGATCATATGGCTACACCTTC. It is translated as CAWGAGERSYGYTF.

V usage is TRBV5-4 and J usage is TRBJ2-3, with D tentatively TRBD1 (6 bases). The CDR3 spans 14 residues. Germline V CDR1 and CDR2: SGHNT, YYREEE (reference sequence). V lost 10 bases to trimming and J lost 1 base, with 16 bases between them. CDR3 nucleotide sequence: TGTGCCTCCCAAAGACAGGAACGCACAGATACGCAGTATTTT. Amino acids: CASQRQERTDTQYF.

The chain carries TRBV30 and TRBJ1-6, with a tentative D call TRBD1 (6 bases). The CDR3 contains 14 residues. CDR1 is GTSNPN and CDR2 is SVGIG in the germline V gene (reference sequence). The ends were cut back, 0 bases at V and 9 bases at J, with 12 bases in the middle. CDR3 sequence (DNA): TGTGCCTGGAGTGTACAAGGGGGTAGTTCACCCCTCCACTTT. This translates into CAWSVQGGSSPLHF. The complete variable domain, with remaining parts taken from reference TRBV30 and TRBJ1-6, reads SQTIHQWPATLVQPVGSPLSLECTVEGTSNPNLYWYRQAAGRGLQLLFYSVGIGQISSEVPQNLSASRPQDRQFILSSKKLLLSDSGFYLCAWSVQGGSSPLHFGNGTRLTVT.

This sequence joins TRBV6-5 and TRBJ1-2; 12 bases are a match to TRBD1. Germline V gene data show CDR1 as MNHEY and CDR2 as SVGAGI. The CDR3 spans 15 residues. Losses at the gene ends were 3 bases for V and 8 bases for J; bases not matched to a gene: 7. The chain's CDR3 is CASSYSGTGGGGYTF. The CDR3 DNA follows: TGTGCCAGCAGTTATTCCGGGACAGGGGGCGGGGGCTACACCTTC.

The chain joins TRBV4-2 to TRBJ2-1, with 10 positions matching TRBD2. The CDR3 is made up of 15 amino acids. The V gene end was trimmed by 3 bases and the J gene end by 3 bases; junction bases not matched to a gene: 2. Looked up from germline, CDR1 is LGHNA and CDR2 is YNFKEQ. The CDR3 coding sequence is TGTGCCAGCAGCCACCCTAGCGGGGGCTACAATGAGCAGTTCTTC. This encodes CASSHPSGGYNEQFF.

The chain is built from TRBV6-1 and TRBJ1-1, with D possibly matching TRBD1 (6 bases). The germline CDR1 and CDR2 sequences are MNHNS and SASEGT. CDR3 length: 15 residues. V was pared by 2 bases and J by 1 base, with 11 bases between. As DNA, the CDR3 is TGTGCCAGCAGTGAACAGACAGGTCGGAACACTGAAGCTTTCTTT. Translated: CASSEQTGRNTEAFF.

A note on this clone: Other DNA sequences in the sample encode the same CDR3. This sequence joins TRBV2 and TRBJ2-7, with D unclear. The germline V and J ends were trimmed by 7 bases and 3 bases, with 13 bases remaining between them. The V gene's germline CDR1 is SNHLY and CDR2 FYNNEI. The CDR3 has 13 residues. The CDR3 loop reads CASKASPSYEQYF. CDR3 nucleotide sequence: TGTGCCAGCAAGGCTAGTCCAAGCTACGAGCAGTACTTC. The whole variable domain, remainder taken from reference TRBV2 and TRBJ2-7, is EPEVTQTPSHQVTQMGQEVILRCVPISNHLYFYWYRQILGQKVEFLVSFYNNEISEKSEIFDDQFSVERPDGSNFTLKIRSTKLEDSAMYFCASKASPSYEQYFGPGTRLTVT.

The chain has TRBV7-2 and TRBJ1-2, with TRBD1 identical over 7 bases. Germline V gene data show CDR1 as SGHTA and CDR2 as FQGNSA. CDR3 length equals 13 residues. The ends lost 0 bases at V and 6 bases at J; junction bases unmatched: 1. DNA of the CDR3: TGTGCCAGCAGCTTAGCGACAGGGAATGGCTACACCTTC. This translates into CASSLATGNGYTF.

V usage is TRBV11-2 and J usage is TRBJ1-1; maybe TRBD1 (6 bases). This CDR3 region has 14 residues. Germline-derived CDR1 and CDR2 are SGHAT and FQNNGV. Trimming took 5 bases from V and 1 from J, leaving 11 bases between them. The DNA of the CDR3 is TGTGCCAGCAGCCCAACAGGGAAGAACACTGAAGCTTTCTTT. Protein sequence: CASSPTGKNTEAFF. The complete variable domain, with remaining parts taken from reference TRBV11-2 and TRBJ1-1, reads EAGVAQSPRYKIIEKRQSVAFWCNPISGHATLYWYQQILGQGPKLLIQFQNNGVVDDSQLPKDRFSAERLKGVDSTLKIQPAKLEDSAVYLCASSPTGKNTEAFFGQGTRLTVV.